This T cell receptor (beta chain) emerged from a study of T cell changes during pregnancy in multiple sclerosis. The assay was immunoSEQ multiplex PCR, and TCRdb's table has in-frame clones only and misses some. The sample carries more than 95,000 clones, about 91% recorded once. V trimming: 6 bases; J trimming: 6 bases; junction bases outside the gene matches: 14. The CDR3 totals 15 residues. Germline CDR1 reads LNHDA; CDR2 reads SQIVND (reference sequence). Sequenced material: peripheral blood, taken after pregnancy. The sequence was collected from a female donor with multiple sclerosis, enrolled in a pregnancy study. The V call is TRBV19, the J call TRBJ2-7; 7 bases map to TRBD1. In nucleotides, the CDR3 is TGTGCCAGTAGCAAACCGGGACAGAGGGGATCCGAGCAGTACTTC. The encoded protein is CASSKPGQRGSEQYF.